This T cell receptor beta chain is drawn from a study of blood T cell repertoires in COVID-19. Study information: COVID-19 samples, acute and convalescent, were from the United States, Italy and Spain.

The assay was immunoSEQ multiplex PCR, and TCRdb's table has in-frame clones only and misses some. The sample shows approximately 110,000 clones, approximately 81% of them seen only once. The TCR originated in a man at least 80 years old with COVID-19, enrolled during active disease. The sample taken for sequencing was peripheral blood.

CDR3 region: CASGQYGPGGPNYGYTF. CDR3 bases: TGTGCCAGCGGCCAATACGGGCCCGGGGGTCCTAACTATGGCTACACCTTC. The V and J genes are TRBV2 and TRBJ1-2; D is possibly TRBD1 (5 bases). Germline loops: CDR1 SNHLY, CDR2 FYNNEI. CDR3 size: 17 residues. V gave up 8 bases and J gave up 0 bases, with 22 bases separating them.